This TCR beta chain appears in the sequencing data of a study of cytomegalovirus exposure and HLA in healthy donors. Study results and limitations: Sequencing likely caused a cluster of highly shared sequence variants. With DRB1 most and HLA-C fewest, TCR association rates differed between HLA loci in a later analysis.

This clone has only one observation. Its specificity is unknown. The CDR3 length is 14 residues. V was shortened by 4 bases and J by 3 bases, with 10 bases between the two germline ends. The germline gives CDR1 SEHNR, CDR2 FQNEAQ (reference sequence). Primers: 60 Vbeta forward and 13 Jbeta reverse. Per the authors' pipeline: About 10 million shared chains were among approximately 87 million unique TCR beta chains counted in a later analysis. Repertoires were generated with immunoSEQ multiplex PCR, while TCRdb's copy carries only in-frame clones and drops some. V and J calls and clone size are given by that table; D and trimming were obtained from the DNA. The table has 150,000 to 200,000 clones, roughly 85% seen once.

The chain employs TRBV7-9 and TRBJ1-5; possibly TRBD1 for D (6 bases). Input material: PBMCs. This TCR was sampled from a man younger than 35 in good health and CMV-seropositive. The CDR3 coding sequence is TGTGCCAGCAGCTCAGGACAGTTCAATCAGCCCCAGCATTTT. Amino acid sequence: CASSSGQFNQPQHF. Complete variable domain (other parts from reference TRBV7-9 and TRBJ1-5): DTGVSQNPRHKITKRGQNVTFRCDPISEHNRLYWYRQTLGQGPEFLTYFQNEAQLEKSRLLSDRFSAERPKGSFSTLEIQRTEQGDSAMYLCASSSGQFNQPQHFGDGTRLSIL.